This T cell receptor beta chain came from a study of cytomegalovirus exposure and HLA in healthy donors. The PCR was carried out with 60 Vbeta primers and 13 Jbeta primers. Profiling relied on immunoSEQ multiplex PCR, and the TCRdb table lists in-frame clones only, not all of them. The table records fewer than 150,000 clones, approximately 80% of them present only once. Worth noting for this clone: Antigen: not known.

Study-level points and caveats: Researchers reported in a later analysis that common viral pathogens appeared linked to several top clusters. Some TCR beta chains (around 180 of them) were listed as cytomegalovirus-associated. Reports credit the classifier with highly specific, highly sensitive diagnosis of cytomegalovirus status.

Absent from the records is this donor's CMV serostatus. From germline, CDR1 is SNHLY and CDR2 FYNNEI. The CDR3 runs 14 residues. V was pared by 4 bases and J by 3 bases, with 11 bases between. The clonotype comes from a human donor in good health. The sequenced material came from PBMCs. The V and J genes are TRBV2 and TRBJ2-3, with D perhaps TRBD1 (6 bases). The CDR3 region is CASSATGTTDTQYF. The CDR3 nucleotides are TGTGCCAGCAGTGCCACAGGGACAACAGATACGCAGTATTTT.